This T cell receptor (beta chain) was sequenced in a study of T-cell reconstitution after alpha-beta-depleted transplantation in children. This clonotype appeared many times. The CDR3 totals 12 residues. From germline, CDR1 is SGHRS and CDR2 YFSETQ. V lost 4 bases to trimming and J lost 4 bases, with 9 bases between them. Unique molecular identifiers were built into the TCRbeta library. Each CDR3 protein gets one entry after TCRdb re-called the PCR reads with MiXCR. Here the sample spans 250,000 to 350,000 distinct CDR3 sequences, 9.9% being singletons. This chain uses TRBV5-1 with TRBJ2-7, with unresolved D. This sequence originates from a human donor who donated a stem cell graft to a child with SCID. The sequencing used PBMCs from the stem cell graft donor, collected from the stem cell graft. CDR3 nucleotides: TGCGCCAGCAGCCTGGACGCGTACGAGCAGTACTTC. This sequence encodes CASSLDAYEQYF.